Presented here are 14 T cell receptor beta chains from one specimen sequenced in a study of beta chain features in type 1 diabetes. What was sequenced were expressed TCRB transcripts, since all of the isolated RNA had been reverse transcribed. Some clones are missing from TCRdb's copy, which holds only in-frame ones; the method was immunoSEQ multiplex PCR. Of 850,000 to 900,000 clones in the sample, about 17% are singletons; the top ten hold 0.023%. The sample was naive CD4+ T cells from blood. Receptor source: a woman aged 18-30 years in good health.

This clone was picked up a small number of times. The rearrangement joins TRBV18 to TRBJ2-1, with 12 positions matching TRBD2. J lost 13 bases, V lost 2 bases, and 9 bases had no gene match. The germline CDR1 and CDR2 sequences are KGHSH and LQKENI. This CDR3 contains 15 residues. The CDR3 loop is CASSPARLAGESQFF. In nucleotides, the CDR3 is TGTGCCAGCTCACCAGCTAGACTAGCGGGGGAATCTCAGTTCTTC.

Only a few counts were recorded for this clone. V usage is TRBV27 and J usage is TRBJ1-5; D not resolved. Looked up from germline, CDR1 is MNHEY and CDR2 is SMNVEV (reference sequence). The CDR3 sequence is 16 residues long. V lost 3 bases and J 1 base, leaving 13 bases between the germline ends. For the CDR3, the DNA is TGTGCCAGCAGTTTCGGCCCCAGAAGCAGCAATCAGCCCCAGCATTTT. Residues: CASSFGPRSSNQPQHF.

This clone was counted between two and nine times. The chain joins TRBV15 to TRBJ2-1; 14 bases align to TRBD2. This CDR3 comprises 15 residues. V was pared by 4 bases and J by 12 bases, with 8 bases of the junction left unmatched. The germline gives CDR1 LNHNV, CDR2 YYDKDF (reference sequence). The CDR3 DNA reads TGTGCCACCAGCACTGCCGGGACTAGCGGGAGACGGCAGTTCTTC. It codes for CATSTAGTSGRRQFF. Complete variable domain (other parts from reference TRBV15 and TRBJ2-1): DAMVIQNPRYQVTQFGKPVTLSCSQTLNHNVMYWYQQKSSQAPKLLFHYYDKDFNNEADTPDNFQSRRPNTSFCFLDIRSPGLGDTAMYLCATSTAGTSGRRQFFGPGTRLTVL.

This clone was recorded a few times. CDR3 region: CASSQDPLGLVSTDTQYF. Here the CDR3 DNA reads TGCGCCAGCAGCCAAGATCCCCTCGGACTAGTCTCGACAGATACGCAGTATTTT. This chain joins TRBV4-1 and TRBJ2-3; 7 positions match TRBD2. Germline V lookup: CDR1 MGHRA, CDR2 YSYEKL. V trimming: 0 bases; J trimming: 3 bases; junction bases outside the gene matches: 12. The CDR3 is 18 residues long.

This sequence joins TRBV2 and TRBJ2-6; D is unclear. The CDR3 is made up of 14 amino acids. V was clipped by 8 bases and J by 0 bases, with 8 bases between them. Germline CDR1 and CDR2: SNHLY and FYNNEI. The DNA for the CDR3 is TGTGCCAGCTTGCCTAACTCTGGGGCCAACGTCCTGACTTTC. Amino acids: CASLPNSGANVLTF.

A few counts support this clone. This rearrangement joins TRBV28 to TRBJ2-1; D is possibly TRBD2 (5 bases). Per germline, CDR1 MDHEN and CDR2 SYDVKM. This CDR3 is 12 amino acids long. V gave up 5 bases and J gave up 5 bases, with 7 bases separating them. CDR3 in DNA: TGTGCCAGCAGTACGACTAACAATGAGCAGTTCTTC. Protein sequence: CASSTTNNEQFF.

This clone was counted between two and nine times. This chain links TRBV7-3 with TRBJ1-2; D remains ambiguous. Looked up from germline, CDR1 is SGHTA and CDR2 is FQGTGA. CDR3 length equals 18 residues. The germline V and J ends were trimmed by 5 bases and 0 bases, with 22 bases remaining between them. CDR3 loop: CASSQKRFGRQANYGYTF. CDR3 nucleotides: TGTGCCAGCAGCCAAAAGCGATTCGGACGGCAAGCTAACTATGGCTACACCTTC. Looking up the rest from reference TRBV7-3 and TRBJ1-2 gives the full variable domain: GAGVSQTPSNKVTEKGKYVELRCDPISGHTALYWYRQSLGQGPEFLIYFQGTGAADDSGLPNDRFFAVRPEGSVSTLKIQRTERGDSAVYLCASSQKRFGRQANYGYTFGSGTRLTVV.

This clone appeared a few times. The rearrangement joins TRBV28 to TRBJ1-2, with D perhaps TRBD1 (5 bases). This CDR3 has 14 residues. Germline V gene sequence: CDR1 MDHEN, CDR2 SYDVKM. V was clipped by 3 bases and J by 0 bases, with 8 bases between them. Here the CDR3 reads CASSFWGANYGYTF. Here the CDR3 DNA reads TGTGCCAGCAGTTTCTGGGGCGCTAACTATGGCTACACCTTC.

The chain couples TRBV2 to TRBJ1-1; 12 bases are shared with TRBD1. Germline V lookup: CDR1 SNHLY, CDR2 FYNNEI. Trimming at V came to 6 bases and at J to 6 bases, leaving 8 bases not matched to a gene. The CDR3 contains 15 residues. The chain's CDR3 is CASRGDRGQIAEAFF. The CDR3, as DNA: TGTGCCAGCAGGGGGGACAGGGGGCAAATCGCTGAAGCTTTCTTT.

The V and J genes are TRBV5-4 and TRBJ2-1; 11 nucleotides align to TRBD2. The CDR3 length is 14 residues. CDR1 and CDR2 (germline): SGHNT, YYREEE (reference sequence). Trimming took 2 bases from V and 10 from J; bases not matched to a gene: 5. The chain's CDR3 is CASSFTLAGGEQFF. DNA for the CDR3: TGTGCCAGCAGCTTTACGCTAGCGGGAGGCGAGCAGTTCTTC.

This clone appeared a few times. The genes are TRBV29-1 and TRBJ2-3; TRBD2 aligns across 7 bases. After removal of 2 bases from V and 2 bases from J, the junction contained 10 bases not matched to a gene. Per the germline V gene, CDR1 is SQVTM and CDR2 is ANQGSEA. CDR3 size: 16 residues. The CDR3 bases are TGCAGCGTTGAACAGGGTCTGGCGGGAGCCACAGATACGCAGTATTTT. Amino acids: CSVEQGLAGATDTQYF.

In this sample, this clone turned up a few times. The V call is TRBV25-1, the J call TRBJ1-4, with 8 bases aligning to TRBD1. The V gene end was trimmed by 6 bases and the J gene end by 7 bases; junction bases not matched to a gene: 7. Germline CDR1 reads MGHDK; CDR2 reads SYGVNS. The CDR3 extends over 14 amino acids. The chain's CDR3 is CASRPGQASEKLFF. In nucleotides, the CDR3 is TGTGCCAGCAGACCGGGACAGGCTAGTGAAAAACTGTTTTTT.

A word on this clone: The same CDR3 arises from other DNA sequences in this sample as well. The rearrangement joins TRBV19 to TRBJ2-5, with TRBD1 matching over 8 bases. The trim removed 4 bases at V and 2 bases at J, leaving 3 bases unmatched. The CDR3 extends over 14 amino acids. The V gene's germline CDR1 is LNHDA and CDR2 SQIVND (reference sequence). CDR3 loop: CASSTRTGQETQYF. The CDR3 DNA is TGTGCCAGTAGTACCCGGACAGGGCAAGAGACCCAGTACTTC.

This clone was observed a few times. This chain joins TRBV10-3 and TRBJ2-5; 7 nucleotides align to TRBD1. The CDR3 totals 13 residues. Germline CDR1 ENHRY, CDR2 SYGVKD. The trim removed 8 bases at V and 4 bases at J, leaving 7 bases unmatched. The CDR3 is CAIATGFAETQYF. The CDR3 coding sequence is TGTGCCATCGCGACAGGGTTCGCAGAGACCCAGTACTTC.